This TCR beta chain was identified in a study of blood T cells in healthy people across ages. The V gene end was trimmed by 6 bases and the J gene end by 5 bases; junction bases not matched to a gene: 10. Looked up from germline, CDR1 is SQVTM and CDR2 is ANQGSEA. The length of the CDR3 is 16 residues. A second PCR of roughly 6 to 12 cycles used a sample-barcoded 5' primer and a J-beta primer mix. TCRdb reprocessed the 5' RACE reads via MiXCR and lists one record per CDR3 protein. The sample includes approximately 800,000 distinct CDR3 sequences, 46% seen only once; the top ten take 15% to 20%. Sequenced sample: blood. This rearrangement joins TRBV29-1 to TRBJ2-1; 13 bases align to TRBD2. This receptor was obtained from a man of 80 years or more in good health. The CDR3 nucleotides read TGCAGCGTCAAACAGACTAGCGGGGGGAATCACAATGAGCAGTTCTTC. Translating it yields CSVKQTSGGNHNEQFF.